A selection of T cell receptor beta chains follows, all from one sample in a study of regulatory T cells in long-lasting Graves disease. One entry per CDR3 protein results from TCRdb running MiXCR on the multiplex PCR reads. The data show hundreds of thousands of distinct CDR3 sequences, around a sixth seen once. The sample was peripheral blood mononuclear cells (PBMCs), taken at new diagnosis, from a patient treated with antithyroid drugs. These receptors were obtained from a female donor with Graves disease. CDR3s leave out the opening cysteine and the closing phenylalanine or tryptophan. Each record gives: CDR3 length, D gene, J gene, V gene, CDR3 protein. The D gene is left open where the match is weak.

>12|-|TRBJ2-7|TRBV28
ASSTGRTAYEQY
>14|-|TRBJ2-3|TRBV30
AWSRGLQGKADTQY
>13|TRBD1|TRBJ2-1|TRBV5-1
ASSVNPGQDNEQF
>13|-|TRBJ2-3|TRBV12-3/TRBV12-4
ASSLSPGTPDTQY
>13|-|TRBJ1-2|TRBV19
ASSIVPGRSYGYT
>12|TRBD2|TRBJ2-3|TRBV12-3/TRBV12-4
ASSFGGNTDTQY
>13|-|TRBJ2-7|TRBV3-1
ASSQGVTSQYEQY
>12|TRBD1|TRBJ1-2|TRBV12-3/TRBV12-4
ASSFADRGYGYT
>12|-|TRBJ2-7|TRBV28
ATFPGPQAYEQY
>12|-|TRBJ1-2|TRBV12-3/TRBV12-4
ASSFQGPNYGYT
>16|TRBD1|TRBJ1-6|TRBV5-5
ASSLSQGGPGANSPLH
>10|-|TRBJ1-1|TRBV10-3
AIRQQNTEAF
>13|TRBD1|TRBJ1-5|TRBV28
ASSLLSRGNQPQH
>13|TRBD1|TRBJ1-1|TRBV7-9
ASSSSGTGDTEAF
>13|TRBD2|TRBJ2-2|TRBV7-3
ASRRTSGDTGELF